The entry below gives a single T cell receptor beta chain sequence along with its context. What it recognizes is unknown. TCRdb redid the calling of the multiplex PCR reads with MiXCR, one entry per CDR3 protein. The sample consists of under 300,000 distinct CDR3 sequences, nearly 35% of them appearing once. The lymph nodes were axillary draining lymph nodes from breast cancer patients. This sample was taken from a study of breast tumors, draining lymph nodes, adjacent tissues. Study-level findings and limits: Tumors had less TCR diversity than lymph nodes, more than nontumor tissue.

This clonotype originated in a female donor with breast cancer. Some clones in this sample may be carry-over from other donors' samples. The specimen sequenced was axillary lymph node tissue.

The CDR3 loop is CASSLFRDSYEQTQYF. In DNA, the CDR3 is TGTGCCAGCAGCTTATTTCGGGATTCCTACGAGCAGACCCAGTACTTC. J is TRBJ2-5 and V is TRBV7-2; tentatively, D is TRBD2 (5 bases). CDR1 is SGHTA, CDR2 FQGNSA, per germline. CDR3 length equals 16 residues. V was trimmed by 2 bases and J by 6 bases, leaving 19 bases between them.